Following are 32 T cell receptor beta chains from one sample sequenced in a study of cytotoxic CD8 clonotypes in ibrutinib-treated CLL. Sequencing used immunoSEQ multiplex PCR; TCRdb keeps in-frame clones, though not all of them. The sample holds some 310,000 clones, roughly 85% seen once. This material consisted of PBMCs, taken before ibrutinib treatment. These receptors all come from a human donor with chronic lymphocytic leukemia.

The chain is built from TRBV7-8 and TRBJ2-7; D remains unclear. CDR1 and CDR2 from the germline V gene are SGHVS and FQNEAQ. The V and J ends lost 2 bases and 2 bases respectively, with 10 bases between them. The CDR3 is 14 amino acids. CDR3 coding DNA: TGTGCCAGCAGCTTATTTGGCTCGACCTACGAGCAGTACTTC. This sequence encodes CASSLFGSTYEQYF.

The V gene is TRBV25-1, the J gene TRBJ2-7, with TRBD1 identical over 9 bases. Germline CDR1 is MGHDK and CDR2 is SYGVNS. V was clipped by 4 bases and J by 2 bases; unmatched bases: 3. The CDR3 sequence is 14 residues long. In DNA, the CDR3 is TGTGCCAGCAGTGGGGGACAGGGACCCTACGAGCAGTACTTC. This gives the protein CASSGGQGPYEQYF.

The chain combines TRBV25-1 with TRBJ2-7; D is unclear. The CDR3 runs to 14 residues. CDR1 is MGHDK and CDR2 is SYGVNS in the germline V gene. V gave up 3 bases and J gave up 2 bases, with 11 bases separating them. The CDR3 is CASSDPGKTYEQYF. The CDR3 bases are TGTGCCAGCAGTGACCCAGGAAAGACCTACGAGCAGTACTTC.

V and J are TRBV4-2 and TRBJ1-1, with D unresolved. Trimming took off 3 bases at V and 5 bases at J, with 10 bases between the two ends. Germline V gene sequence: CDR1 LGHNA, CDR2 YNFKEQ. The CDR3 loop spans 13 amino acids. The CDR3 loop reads CASSHSSGTEAFF. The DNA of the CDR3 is TGTGCCAGCAGCCATTCATCGGGGACTGAAGCTTTCTTT.

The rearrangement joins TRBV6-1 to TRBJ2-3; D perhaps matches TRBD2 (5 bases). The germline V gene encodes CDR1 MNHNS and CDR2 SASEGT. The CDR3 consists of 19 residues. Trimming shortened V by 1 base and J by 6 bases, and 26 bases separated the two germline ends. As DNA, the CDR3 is TGTGCCAGCAGTGAAGAGGCGTACCCGCCAATCCCGGGAATTGATACGCAGTATTTT. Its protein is CASSEEAYPPIPGIDTQYF.

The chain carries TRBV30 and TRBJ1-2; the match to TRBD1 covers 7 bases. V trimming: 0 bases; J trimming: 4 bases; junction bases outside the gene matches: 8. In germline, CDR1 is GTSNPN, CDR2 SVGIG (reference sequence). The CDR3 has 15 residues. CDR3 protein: CAWSVREGASYGYTF. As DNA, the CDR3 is TGTGCCTGGAGTGTACGGGAGGGGGCAAGCTATGGCTACACCTTC.

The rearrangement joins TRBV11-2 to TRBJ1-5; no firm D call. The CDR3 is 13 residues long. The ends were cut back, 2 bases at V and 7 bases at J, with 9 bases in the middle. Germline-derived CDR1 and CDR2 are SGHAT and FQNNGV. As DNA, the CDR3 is TGTGCCAGCAGCTTAAGTACCGGGCAGCCCCAGCATTTT. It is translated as CASSLSTGQPQHF.

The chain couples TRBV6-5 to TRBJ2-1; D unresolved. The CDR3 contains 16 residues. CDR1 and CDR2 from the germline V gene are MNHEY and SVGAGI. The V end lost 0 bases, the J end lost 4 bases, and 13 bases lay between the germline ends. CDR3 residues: CASSYSGRVAYNEQFF. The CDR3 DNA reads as TGTGCCAGCAGTTACTCGGGAAGGGTGGCATACAATGAGCAGTTCTTC.

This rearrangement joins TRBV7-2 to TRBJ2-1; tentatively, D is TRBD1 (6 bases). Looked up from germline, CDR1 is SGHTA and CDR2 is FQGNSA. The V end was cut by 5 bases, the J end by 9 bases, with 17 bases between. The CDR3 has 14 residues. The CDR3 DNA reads TGTGCCAGCAGCCGGACCGGGACATTTAGTGAGCAGTTCTTC. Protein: CASSRTGTFSEQFF.

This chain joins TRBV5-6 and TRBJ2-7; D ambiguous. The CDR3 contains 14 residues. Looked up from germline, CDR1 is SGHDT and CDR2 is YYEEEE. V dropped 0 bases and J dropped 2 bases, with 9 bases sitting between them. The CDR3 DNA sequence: TGTGCCAGCAGCTTGGGCTTGCTAGCCTACGAGCAGTACTTC. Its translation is CASSLGLLAYEQYF.

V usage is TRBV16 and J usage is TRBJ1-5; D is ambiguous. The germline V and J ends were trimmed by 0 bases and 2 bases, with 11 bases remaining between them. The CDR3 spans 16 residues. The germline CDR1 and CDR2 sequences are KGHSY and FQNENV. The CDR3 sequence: CASSQSGGPGNQPQHF. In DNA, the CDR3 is TGTGCCAGCAGCCAATCGGGAGGGCCCGGCAATCAGCCCCAGCATTTT.

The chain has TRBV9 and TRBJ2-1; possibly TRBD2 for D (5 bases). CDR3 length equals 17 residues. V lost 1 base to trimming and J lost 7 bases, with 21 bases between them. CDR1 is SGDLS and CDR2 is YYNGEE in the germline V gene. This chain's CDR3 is CASSVSPRGGSRNEQFF. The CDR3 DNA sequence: TGTGCCAGCAGCGTATCCCCAAGAGGAGGAAGTCGGAATGAGCAGTTCTTC.

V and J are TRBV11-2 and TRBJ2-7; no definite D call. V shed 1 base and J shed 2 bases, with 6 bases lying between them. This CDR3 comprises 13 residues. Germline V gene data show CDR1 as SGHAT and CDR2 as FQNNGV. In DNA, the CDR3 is TGTGCCAGCAGCTTAGGGGTGACCTACGAGCAGTACTTC. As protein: CASSLGVTYEQYF.

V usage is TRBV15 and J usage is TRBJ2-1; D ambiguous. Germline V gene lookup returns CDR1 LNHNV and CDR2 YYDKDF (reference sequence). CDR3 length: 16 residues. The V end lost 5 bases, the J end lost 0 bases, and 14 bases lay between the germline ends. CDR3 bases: TGTGCCACCAGCCCGGGTCGTGTTAGCTCCTACAATGAGCAGTTCTTC. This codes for CATSPGRVSSYNEQFF.

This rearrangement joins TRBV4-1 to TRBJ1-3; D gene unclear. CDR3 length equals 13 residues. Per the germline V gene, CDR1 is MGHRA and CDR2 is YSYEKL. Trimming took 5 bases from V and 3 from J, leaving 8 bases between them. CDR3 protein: CASSLGVGNTIYF. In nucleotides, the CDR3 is TGCGCCAGCAGCTTAGGAGTTGGAAACACCATATATTTT.

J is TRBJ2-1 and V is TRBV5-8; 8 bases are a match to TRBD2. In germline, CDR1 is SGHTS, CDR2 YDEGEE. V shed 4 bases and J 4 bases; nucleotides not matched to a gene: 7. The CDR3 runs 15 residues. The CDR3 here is CASSVSGIYYNEQFF. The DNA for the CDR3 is TGTGCCAGCAGCGTTAGCGGGATTTATTACAATGAGCAGTTCTTC.

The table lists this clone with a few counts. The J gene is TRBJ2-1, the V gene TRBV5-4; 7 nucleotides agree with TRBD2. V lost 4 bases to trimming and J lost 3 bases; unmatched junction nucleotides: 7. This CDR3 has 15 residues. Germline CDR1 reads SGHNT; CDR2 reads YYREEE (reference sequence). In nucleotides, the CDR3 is TGTGCCAGCAGCCGAGCGGGGAACCGCTACAATGAGCAGTTCTTC. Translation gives CASSRAGNRYNEQFF.

The CDR3 region has the DNA TGCGCCAGCAGCTTGTCTATACGGCTAGCGGGAAACAATGAGCAGTTCTTC. Amino acids: CASSLSIRLAGNNEQFF. The chain joins TRBV5-1 to TRBJ2-1; TRBD2 aligns across 9 bases. The CDR3 covers 17 residues. J gave up 5 bases and V 1 base, and 10 bases lay outside the gene matches. The germline gives CDR1 SGHRS, CDR2 YFSETQ.

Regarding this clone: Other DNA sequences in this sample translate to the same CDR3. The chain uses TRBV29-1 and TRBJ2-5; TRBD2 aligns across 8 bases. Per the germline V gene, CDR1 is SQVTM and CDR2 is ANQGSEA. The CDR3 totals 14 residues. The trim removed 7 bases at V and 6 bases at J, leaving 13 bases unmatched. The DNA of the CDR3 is TGCAGCGGAGAAGCGGGGGAGGGGGGGAAGACCCAGTACTTC. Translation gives CSGEAGEGGKTQYF. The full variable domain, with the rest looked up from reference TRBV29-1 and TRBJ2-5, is SAVISQKPSRDICQRGTSLTIQCQVDSQVTMMFWYRQQPGQSLTLIATANQGSEATYESGFVIDKFPISRPNLTFSTLTVSNMSPEDSSIYLCSGEAGEGGKTQYFGPGTRLLVL.

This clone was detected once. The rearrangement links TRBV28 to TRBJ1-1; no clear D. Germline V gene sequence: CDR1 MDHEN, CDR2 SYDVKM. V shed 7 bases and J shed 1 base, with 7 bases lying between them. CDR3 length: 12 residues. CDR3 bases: TGTGCCAGCAAGTCTACGAACACTGAAGCTTTCTTT. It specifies CASKSTNTEAFF.

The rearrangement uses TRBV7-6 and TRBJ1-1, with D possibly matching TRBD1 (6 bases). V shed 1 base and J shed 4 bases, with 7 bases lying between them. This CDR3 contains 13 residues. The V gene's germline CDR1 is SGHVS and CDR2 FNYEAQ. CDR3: CASSLDRVTEAFF. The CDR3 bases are TGTGCCAGCAGCTTAGACAGGGTCACTGAAGCTTTCTTT.

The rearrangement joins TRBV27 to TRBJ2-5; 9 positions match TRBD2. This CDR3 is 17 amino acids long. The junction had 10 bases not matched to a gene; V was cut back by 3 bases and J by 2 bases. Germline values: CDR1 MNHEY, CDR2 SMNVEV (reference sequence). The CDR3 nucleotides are TGTGCCAGCAGTTTGGTTGGGGCGGGAGGGGATCAAGAGACCCAGTACTTC. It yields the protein CASSLVGAGGDQETQYF.

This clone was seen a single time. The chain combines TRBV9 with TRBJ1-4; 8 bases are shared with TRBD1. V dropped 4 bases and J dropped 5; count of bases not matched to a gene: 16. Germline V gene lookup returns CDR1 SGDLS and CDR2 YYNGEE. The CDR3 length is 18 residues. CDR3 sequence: CASSLTPGTGGQNEKLFF. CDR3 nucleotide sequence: TGTGCCAGCAGCCTAACACCCGGGACAGGAGGACAAAATGAAAAACTGTTTTTT. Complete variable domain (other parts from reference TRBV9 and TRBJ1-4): DSGVTQTPKHLITATGQRVTLRCSPRSGDLSVYWYQQSLDQGLQFLIQYYNGEERAKGNILERFSAQQFPDLHSELNLSSLELGDSALYFCASSLTPGTGGQNEKLFFGSGTQLSVL.

The CDR3 is CASSEYRHTDTQYF. CDR3 DNA: TGTGCCAGCAGTGAATACAGGCACACAGATACGCAGTATTTT. The chain carries TRBV25-1 and TRBJ2-3; D gene uncertain. There are 14 residues in the CDR3. Per the germline V gene, CDR1 is MGHDK and CDR2 is SYGVNS. The V end lost 0 bases, the J end lost 2 bases, and 6 bases lay between the germline ends.

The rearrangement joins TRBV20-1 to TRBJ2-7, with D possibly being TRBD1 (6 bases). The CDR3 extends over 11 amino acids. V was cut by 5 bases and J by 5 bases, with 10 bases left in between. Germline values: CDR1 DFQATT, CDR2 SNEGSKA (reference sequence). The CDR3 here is CSAWRQDEQYF. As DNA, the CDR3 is TGCAGTGCTTGGCGACAGGACGAGCAGTACTTC.

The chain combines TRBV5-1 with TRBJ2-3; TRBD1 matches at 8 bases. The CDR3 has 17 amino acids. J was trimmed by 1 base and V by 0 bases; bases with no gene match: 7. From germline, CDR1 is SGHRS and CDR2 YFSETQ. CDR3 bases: TGCGCCAGCAGCTTGGTGGGCAGGGGGCTCGGCACAGATACGCAGTATTTT. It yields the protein CASSLVGRGLGTDTQYF.

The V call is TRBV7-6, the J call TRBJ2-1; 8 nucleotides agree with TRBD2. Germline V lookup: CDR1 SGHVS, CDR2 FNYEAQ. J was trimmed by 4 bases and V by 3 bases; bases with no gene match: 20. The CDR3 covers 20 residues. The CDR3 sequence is CASSFSLPERERPIYNEQFF. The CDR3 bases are TGTGCCAGCAGCTTTAGCTTACCCGAGCGGGAGCGACCTATTTACAATGAGCAGTTCTTC. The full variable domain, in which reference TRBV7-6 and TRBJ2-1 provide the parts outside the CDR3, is GAGVSQSPRYKVTKRGQDVALRCDPISGHVSLYWYRQALGQGPEFLTYFNYEAQQDKSGLPNDRFSAERPEGSISTLTIQRTEQRDSAMYRCASSFSLPERERPIYNEQFFGPGTRLTVL.

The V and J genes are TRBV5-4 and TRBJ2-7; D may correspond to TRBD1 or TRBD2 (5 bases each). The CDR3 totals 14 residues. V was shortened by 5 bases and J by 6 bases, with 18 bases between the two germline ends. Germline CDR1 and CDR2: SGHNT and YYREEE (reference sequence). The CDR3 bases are TGTGCCAGCAGGGGGGACCTAACCGTGGCCGAGCAGTACTTC. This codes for CASRGDLTVAEQYF.

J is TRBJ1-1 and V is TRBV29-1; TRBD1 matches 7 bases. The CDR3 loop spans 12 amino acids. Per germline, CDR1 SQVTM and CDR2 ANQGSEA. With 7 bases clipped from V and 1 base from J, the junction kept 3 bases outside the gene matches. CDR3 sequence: CSETGTNTEAFF. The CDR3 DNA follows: TGCAGCGAGACAGGGACGAACACTGAAGCTTTCTTT. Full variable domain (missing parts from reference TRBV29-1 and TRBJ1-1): SAVISQKPSRDICQRGTSLTIQCQVDSQVTMMFWYRQQPGQSLTLIATANQGSEATYESGFVIDKFPISRPNLTFSTLTVSNMSPEDSSIYLCSETGTNTEAFFGQGTRLTVV.

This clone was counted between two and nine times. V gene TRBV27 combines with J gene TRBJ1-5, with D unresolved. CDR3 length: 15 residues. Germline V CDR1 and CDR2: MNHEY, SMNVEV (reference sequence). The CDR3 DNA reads TGTGCATCGGCCGTAGCAGCTTATAGCAATCAGCCCCAGCATTTT. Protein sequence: CASAVAAYSNQPQHF.

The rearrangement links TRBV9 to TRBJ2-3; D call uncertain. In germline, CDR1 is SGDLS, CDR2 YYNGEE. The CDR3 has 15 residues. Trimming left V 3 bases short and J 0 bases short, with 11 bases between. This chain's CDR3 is CASSGGGVSTDTQYF. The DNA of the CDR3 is TGTGCCAGCAGCGGCGGCGGTGTTAGCACAGATACGCAGTATTTT. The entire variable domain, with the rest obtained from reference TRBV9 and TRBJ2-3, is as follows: DSGVTQTPKHLITATGQRVTLRCSPRSGDLSVYWYQQSLDQGLQFLIQYYNGEERAKGNILERFSAQQFPDLHSELNLSSLELGDSALYFCASSGGGVSTDTQYFGPGTRLTVL.

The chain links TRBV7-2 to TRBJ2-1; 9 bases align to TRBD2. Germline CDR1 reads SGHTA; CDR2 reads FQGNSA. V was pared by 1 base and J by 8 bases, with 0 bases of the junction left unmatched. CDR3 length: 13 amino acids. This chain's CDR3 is CASSLVAGDEQFF. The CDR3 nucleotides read TGTGCCAGCAGCTTAGTAGCGGGAGATGAGCAGTTCTTC.